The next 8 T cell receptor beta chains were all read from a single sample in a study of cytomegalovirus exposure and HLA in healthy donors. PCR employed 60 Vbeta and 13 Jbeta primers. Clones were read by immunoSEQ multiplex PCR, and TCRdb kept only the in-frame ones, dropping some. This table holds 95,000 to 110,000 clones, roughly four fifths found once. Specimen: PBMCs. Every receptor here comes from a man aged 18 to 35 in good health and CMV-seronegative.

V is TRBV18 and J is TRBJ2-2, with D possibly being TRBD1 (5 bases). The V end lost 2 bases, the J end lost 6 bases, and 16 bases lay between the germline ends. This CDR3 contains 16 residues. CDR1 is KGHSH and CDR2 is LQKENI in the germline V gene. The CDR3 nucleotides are TGTGCCAGCTCACCAGGGGCAGGGCGTTTGGCCGGGGAGCTGTTTTTT. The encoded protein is CASSPGAGRLAGELFF.

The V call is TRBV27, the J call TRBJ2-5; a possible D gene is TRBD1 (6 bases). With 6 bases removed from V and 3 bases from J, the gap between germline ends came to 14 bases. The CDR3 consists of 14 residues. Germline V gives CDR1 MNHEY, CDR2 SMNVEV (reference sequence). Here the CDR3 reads CASSQGILEETQYF. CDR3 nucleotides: TGTGCCAGCAGCCAGGGGATTTTGGAAGAGACCCAGTACTTC.

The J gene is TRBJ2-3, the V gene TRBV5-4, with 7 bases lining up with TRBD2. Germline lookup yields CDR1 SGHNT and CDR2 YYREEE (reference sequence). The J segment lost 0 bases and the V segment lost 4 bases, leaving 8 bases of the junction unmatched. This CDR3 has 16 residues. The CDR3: CASSQLRGVSTDTQYF. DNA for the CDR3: TGTGCCAGCAGCCAGCTACGGGGGGTTAGCACAGATACGCAGTATTTT.

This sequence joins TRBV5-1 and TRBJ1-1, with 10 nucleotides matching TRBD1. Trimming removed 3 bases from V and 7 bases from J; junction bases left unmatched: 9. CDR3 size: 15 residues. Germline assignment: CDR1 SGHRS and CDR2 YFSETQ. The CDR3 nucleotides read TGCGCCAGCAGCTCGACGACTGGGACAGGGGTTGAAGCTTTCTTT. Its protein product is CASSSTTGTGVEAFF.

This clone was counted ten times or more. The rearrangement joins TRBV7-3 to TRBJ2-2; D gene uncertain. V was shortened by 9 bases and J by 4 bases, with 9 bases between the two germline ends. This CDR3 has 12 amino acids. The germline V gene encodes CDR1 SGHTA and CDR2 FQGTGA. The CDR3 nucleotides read TGTGCCAGTACAGTCGGCACCGGGGAGCTGTTTTTT. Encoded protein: CASTVGTGELFF.

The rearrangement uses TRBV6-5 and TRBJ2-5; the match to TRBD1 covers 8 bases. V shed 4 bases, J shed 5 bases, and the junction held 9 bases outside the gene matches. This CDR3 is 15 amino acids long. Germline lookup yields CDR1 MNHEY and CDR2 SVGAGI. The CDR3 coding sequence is TGTGCCAGCAGTTTTAGTGCAGGGGGCGTTGAGACCCAGTACTTC. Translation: CASSFSAGGVETQYF.

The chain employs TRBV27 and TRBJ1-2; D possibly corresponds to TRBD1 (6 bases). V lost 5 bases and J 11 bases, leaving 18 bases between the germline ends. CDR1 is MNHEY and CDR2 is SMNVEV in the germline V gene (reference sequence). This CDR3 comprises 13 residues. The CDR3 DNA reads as TGTGCCAGCAGTACGACAGTCAGGGGCCTTTACACCTTC. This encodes CASSTTVRGLYTF.

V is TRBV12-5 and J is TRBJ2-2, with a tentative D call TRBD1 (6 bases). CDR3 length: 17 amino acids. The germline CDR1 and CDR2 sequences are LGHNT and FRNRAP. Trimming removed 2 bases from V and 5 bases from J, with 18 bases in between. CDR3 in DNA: TGTGCTAGTGGTTTGTCCGCCGGGACAATTAGTACCGGGGAGCTGTTTTTT. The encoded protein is CASGLSAGTISTGELFF.